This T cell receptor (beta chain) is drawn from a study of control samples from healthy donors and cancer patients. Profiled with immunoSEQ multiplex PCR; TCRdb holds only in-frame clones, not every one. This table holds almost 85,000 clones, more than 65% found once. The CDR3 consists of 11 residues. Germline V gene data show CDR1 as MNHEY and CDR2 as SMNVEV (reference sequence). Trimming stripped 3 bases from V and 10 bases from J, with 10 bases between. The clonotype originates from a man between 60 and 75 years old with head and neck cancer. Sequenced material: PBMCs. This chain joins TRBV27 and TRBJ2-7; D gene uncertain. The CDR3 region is CASSFLGFQYF. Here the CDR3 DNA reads TGTGCCAGCAGTTTTTTGGGGTTCCAGTACTTC.